The following is a T cell receptor (beta chain) sequence with its context. The sample belongs to a study of blood T cell repertoires in COVID-19. As for the study in general: The United States, Italy and Spain provided the acute and convalescent COVID-19 samples. Sources were T cells, B-cell-depleted T cells, or PBMCs; the material itself was cDNA or gDNA.

The V end was cut by 0 bases, the J end by 1 base, with 12 bases between. CDR3 length equals 16 residues. Per the germline V gene, CDR1 is KGHSH and CDR2 is LQKENI. In the original processing: Using reference gene primer amplification, nucleated cell counts were estimated. Sequenced by immunoSEQ multiplex PCR; TCRdb stores in-frame clones only, minus some. The V and J calls and clone size are taken from that table; D and trimming were inferred from the DNA. The sample contains about 91,000 clones, about 75% of which appear only once. Sequencing was carried out using peripheral blood. This clonotype was sampled from a woman of 80 years or more with acute or convalescent COVID-19. This rearrangement joins TRBV18 to TRBJ1-1; D is possibly TRBD1 (5 bases). CDR3 sequence reads: CASSPPGLRGNTEAFF. The CDR3 coding sequence is TGTGCCAGCTCACCACCGGGACTCCGGGGGAACACTGAAGCTTTCTTT.